This T cell receptor beta chain was retrieved from a study of cytomegalovirus exposure and HLA in healthy donors. Study-level results: Specificity for CMV antigens was confirmed in vitro for a few of the CMV-associated chains. Rare TCR sequences dominated, though some public TCRs recurred in many donors. The listing of 160 or so TCR beta chains classed them as cytomegalovirus-associated. Common viral pathogens were later found to be apparently linked to several of the most significant clusters.

Use of 60 Vbeta and 13 Jbeta primers characterized the PCR. The data were produced by immunoSEQ multiplex PCR, yet TCRdb's version contains in-frame clones alone and is incomplete. This table has roughly 130,000 clones, 75% to 85% appearing once. Remarks on this clone: Its target is unknown.

In germline, CDR1 is SGHNT, CDR2 YENEEA. There are 14 residues in the CDR3. V was shortened by 6 bases and J by 1 base, with 11 bases between the two germline ends. J is TRBJ2-3 and V is TRBV11-3; D is possibly TRBD1 (6 bases). The clonotype was recovered from a man younger than 40 in good health and CMV-seronegative. Sequencing was done on a sample of PBMCs. The CDR3 sequence: CASRQGSGTDTQYF. The DNA for the CDR3 is TGTGCCAGCAGACAGGGTTCGGGCACAGATACGCAGTATTTT.